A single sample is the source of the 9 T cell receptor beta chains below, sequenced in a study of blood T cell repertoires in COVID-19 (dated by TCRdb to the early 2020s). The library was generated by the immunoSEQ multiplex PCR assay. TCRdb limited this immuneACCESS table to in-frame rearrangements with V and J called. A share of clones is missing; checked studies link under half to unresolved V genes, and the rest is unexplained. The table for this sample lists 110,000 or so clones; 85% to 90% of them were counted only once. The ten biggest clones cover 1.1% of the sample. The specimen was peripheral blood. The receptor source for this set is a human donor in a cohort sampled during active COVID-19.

The CDR3 bases are TGTGCCACAGCGGACAGGGGGAAAGAGACCCAGTACTTC. It codes for CATADRGKETQYF. The rearrangement uses TRBV24-1 and TRBJ2-5; 10 positions agree with TRBD1. Germline V lookup: CDR1 KGHDR, CDR2 SFDVKD. There are 13 residues in the CDR3. The ends lost 10 bases at V and 3 bases at J; junction bases unmatched: 4.

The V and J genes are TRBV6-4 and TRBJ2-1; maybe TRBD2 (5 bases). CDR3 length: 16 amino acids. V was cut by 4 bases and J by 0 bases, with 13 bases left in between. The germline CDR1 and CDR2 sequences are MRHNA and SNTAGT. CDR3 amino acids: CASSAFSGTSYNEQFF. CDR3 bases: TGTGCCAGCAGTGCCTTCAGCGGAACCTCCTACAATGAGCAGTTCTTC.

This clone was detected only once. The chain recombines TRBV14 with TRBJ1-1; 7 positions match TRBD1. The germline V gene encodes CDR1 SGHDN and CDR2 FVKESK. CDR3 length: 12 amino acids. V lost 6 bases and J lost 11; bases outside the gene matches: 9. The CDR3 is CASSPTGVEAFF. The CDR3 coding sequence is TGTGCCAGCAGTCCTACAGGGGTGGAGGCTTTCTTT.

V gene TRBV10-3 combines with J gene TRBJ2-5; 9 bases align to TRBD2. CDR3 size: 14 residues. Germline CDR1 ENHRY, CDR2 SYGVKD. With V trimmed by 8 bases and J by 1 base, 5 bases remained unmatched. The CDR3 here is CAIRNSGGQETQYF. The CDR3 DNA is TGTGCCATCCGAAATAGCGGGGGCCAAGAGACCCAGTACTTC.

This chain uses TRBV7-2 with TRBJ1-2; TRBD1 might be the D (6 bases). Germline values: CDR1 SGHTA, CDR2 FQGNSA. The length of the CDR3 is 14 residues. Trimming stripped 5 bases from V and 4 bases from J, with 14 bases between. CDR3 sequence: CASSPSGRGYGYTF. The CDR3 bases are TGTGCCAGCAGCCCCTCAGGCAGGGGCTATGGCTACACCTTC.

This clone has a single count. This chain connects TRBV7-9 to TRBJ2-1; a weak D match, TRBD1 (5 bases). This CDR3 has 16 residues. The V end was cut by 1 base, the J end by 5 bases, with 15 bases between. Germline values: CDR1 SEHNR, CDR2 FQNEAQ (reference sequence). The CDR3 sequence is CASSLGFFAGNNEQFF. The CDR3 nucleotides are TGTGCCAGCAGCTTAGGTTTTTTTGCAGGGAACAATGAGCAGTTCTTC.

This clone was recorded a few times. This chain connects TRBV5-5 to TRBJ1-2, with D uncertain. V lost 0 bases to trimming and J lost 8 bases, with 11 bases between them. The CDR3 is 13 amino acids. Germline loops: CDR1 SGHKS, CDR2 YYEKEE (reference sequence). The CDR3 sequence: CASSLGLFEGYTF. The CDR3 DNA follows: TGTGCCAGCAGCTTGGGACTGTTCGAGGGCTACACCTTC.

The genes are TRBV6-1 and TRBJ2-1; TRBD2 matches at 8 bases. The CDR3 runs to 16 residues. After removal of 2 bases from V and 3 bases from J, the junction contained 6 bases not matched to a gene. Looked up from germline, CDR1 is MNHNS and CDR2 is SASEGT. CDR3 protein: CASSERLAGYYNEQFF. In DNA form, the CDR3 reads TGTGCCAGCAGTGAAAGGCTAGCGGGCTACTACAATGAGCAGTTCTTC.

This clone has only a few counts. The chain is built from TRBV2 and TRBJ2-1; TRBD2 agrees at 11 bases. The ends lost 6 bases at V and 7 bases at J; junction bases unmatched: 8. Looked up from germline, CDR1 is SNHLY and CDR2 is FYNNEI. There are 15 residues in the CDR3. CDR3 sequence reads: CASSPGASGGNEQFF. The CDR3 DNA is TGTGCCAGCAGCCCGGGGGCTAGCGGGGGGAATGAGCAGTTCTTC.